The 10 T cell receptor beta chains below all came from one sample that was sequenced in a study of control samples from healthy donors and cancer patients. Only in-frame clones appear in the TCRdb table, and some are missing; sequencing was by immunoSEQ multiplex PCR. Of 110,000 to 150,000 clones in the sample, 92% are singletons; the top ten hold around 11%. Sequenced: blood. These receptors were obtained from a man aged 25 to 45 in good health.

This clone came up a few times. The V call is TRBV7-2, the J call TRBJ2-1; D is ambiguous. The CDR3 totals 12 residues. CDR1 and CDR2 (germline): SGHTA, FQGNSA. Trimming took off 2 bases at V and 9 bases at J, with 8 bases between the two ends. The CDR3 sequence is CASSLTRREQFF. CDR3 sequence (DNA): TGTGCCAGCAGCTTAACGCGCCGTGAGCAGTTCTTC.

With regard to this clone: The junction departs from the called germline gene at one end, perhaps through a read error. The V gene is TRBV7-9, the J gene TRBJ1-3; D may be TRBD1 (6 bases). Per germline, CDR1 SEHNR and CDR2 FQNEAQ (reference sequence). The CDR3 has 14 amino acids. The CDR3 nucleotides read TGTGCCAGCGGCTTAGGGACATCTGGAAACACCATATATTTT. Translating gives CASGLGTSGNTIYF.

The chain has TRBV7-9 and TRBJ2-1, with 11 bases matching TRBD2. CDR3 size: 16 residues. The ends lost 5 bases at V and 1 base at J; junction bases unmatched: 4. CDR1 and CDR2 from the germline V gene are SEHNR and FQNEAQ (reference sequence). The DNA of the CDR3 is TGTGCCAGCAGCAAGGGACTAGCGGTTTCCTACAATGAGCAGTTCTTC. It is translated as CASSKGLAVSYNEQFF.

This clone has a single count. The chain has TRBV5-4 and TRBJ2-3; the match to TRBD2 covers 7 bases. Germline V gene lookup returns CDR1 SGHNT and CDR2 YYREEE (reference sequence). The CDR3 contains 13 residues. With V trimmed by 4 bases and J by 6 bases, 5 bases remained unmatched. CDR3 DNA sequence: TGTGCCAGCAGCCGGACTAGTGCGGATACGCAGTATTTT. Residues: CASSRTSADTQYF.

The J gene is TRBJ1-5, the V gene TRBV12-5, with 8 positions matching TRBD1. Trimming took 10 bases from V and 2 from J; bases not matched to a gene: 7. CDR1 and CDR2 from the germline V gene are LGHNT and FRNRAP. The CDR3 has 14 amino acids. The CDR3 protein is CATTGGGGNQPQHF. The CDR3 DNA reads TGTGCTACCACAGGGGGAGGGGGCAATCAGCCCCAGCATTTT.

The chain joins TRBV28 to TRBJ2-7, with 8 bases aligning to TRBD2. Germline CDR1 is MDHEN and CDR2 is SYDVKM. CDR3 size: 16 residues. J lost 0 bases, V lost 5 bases, and 9 bases had no gene match. The CDR3 nucleotides are TGTGCCAGCAGTCGAGGGATGGGACTAGGCTCCTACGAGCAGTACTTC. Its protein product is CASSRGMGLGSYEQYF.

V usage is TRBV28 and J usage is TRBJ2-3, with D possibly being TRBD1 or TRBD2 (5 bases each). CDR3 length: 15 residues. CDR1 and CDR2 from the germline V gene are MDHEN and SYDVKM. The V and J ends lost 5 bases and 6 bases respectively, with 18 bases between them. The CDR3 spells CASSPPGTIRDTQYF. CDR3 bases: TGTGCCAGCAGTCCACCCGGGACGATAAGGGATACGCAGTATTTT.

The chain recombines TRBV12-3 or TRBV12-4 with TRBJ1-2, with 7 bases aligning to TRBD1. The trim removed 5 bases at V and 4 bases at J, leaving 4 bases unmatched. This CDR3 comprises 13 residues. This CDR3 is CASSRQGSYGYTF. CDR3 nucleotides: TGTGCCAGCAGTCGACAGGGAAGCTATGGCTACACCTTC.

This chain uses TRBV6-5 with TRBJ2-3; 15 nucleotides agree with TRBD2. Germline-derived CDR1 and CDR2 are MNHEY and SVGAGI. The V and J ends lost 5 bases and 6 bases, in that order; junction bases with no gene match: 3. The CDR3 covers 15 residues. Written as DNA, the CDR3 is TGTGCCAGCAGTCCCGGACTAGCGGGAGGGGATACGCAGTATTTT. Its translation is CASSPGLAGGDTQYF.

The chain is built from TRBV12-2 and TRBJ2-7; TRBD2 reflects the table's D call only, with no check against the DNA. TRBV12-2 is assigned pseudogene status. This CDR3 comprises 13 residues. The CDR3 DNA reads as TGTGCAAGGAAAAGGAGGACGACCTACGAGCAGTACTTC. Translation: CARKRRTTYEQYF.